The present entry profiles one T cell receptor beta chain with its context. Its antigen remains unidentified. The data derive from a study of CXCR3-negative and CXCR3-positive naive CD8 T cells. Regarding the study as a whole: The study inferred TCR strength from TRB CDR3 properties and found comparable surface CD5 between naive subsets. The TRBV-TRBJ usage of naive CXCR3-negative and CXCR3-positive cells was similar, but that of memory cells differed. CXCR3-positive naive cells had TRB CDR3s that were more hydrophobic than CXCR3-negative naive cells had.

The germline V gene encodes CDR1 DFQATT and CDR2 SNEGSKA (reference sequence). The CDR3 loop spans 13 amino acids. All TRB cDNA libraries came from 5' RACE performed with UMI labels. TCRdb re-called the 5' RACE reads and shows each CDR3 protein once, DNA omitted. This sample's table has 55,000 to 70,000 distinct CDR3 sequences. The authors gated naive CD8+ T cells as CD45RO-CCR7+CD27+CD95-. The chain uses TRBV20-1 and TRBJ2-7. The sequence was collected from a human donor in good health. Some clones in this sample may be carry-over from other donors' samples. Sequencing input: naive CXCR3+ CD8+ T cells from blood. Subset defined: CD45RO-CCR7+CD27+CD95- naive CD8+ T cells expressing CXCR3 (TNR3+). CDR3 region: CSAREDGNYEQYF.